Following are 26 T cell receptor beta chains from one sample sequenced in a study of T cell responses to AZD1222 COVID-19 vaccine. Generated by immunoSEQ multiplex PCR, the TCRdb table keeps only in-frame clones and is missing some. The table lists roughly 130,000 clones, 88% of them singletons. The input for sequencing was peripheral blood, taken on day 0 of MenACWY control vaccination. These TCRs come from an adult in good health.

V usage is TRBV5-1 and J usage is TRBJ2-2; 7 positions match TRBD2. Germline V gene sequence: CDR1 SGHRS, CDR2 YFSETQ. This CDR3 is built from 15 residues. V was pared by 7 bases and J by 3 bases, with 9 bases of the junction left unmatched. The CDR3 nucleotides are TGCGCCAGCCCCCCGCGGGGGAGAGACACCGGGGAGCTGTTTTTT. Its translation: CASPPRGRDTGELFF.

V usage is TRBV18 and J usage is TRBJ2-3, with TRBD2 matching 9 bases. The V segment lost 4 bases and the J segment 0 bases; nucleotides outside the gene matches: 8. Germline loops: CDR1 KGHSH, CDR2 LQKENI. The CDR3 has 17 residues. The CDR3 DNA reads TGTGCCAGCTCACAAGCGGGAGGCCCCGGTAGCACAGATACGCAGTATTTT. Encoded protein: CASSQAGGPGSTDTQYF.

With regard to this clone: This specimen includes other DNA sequences encoding the same CDR3. The chain recombines TRBV12-3 or TRBV12-4 with TRBJ1-1; D perhaps matches TRBD1 (5 bases). This CDR3 comprises 13 residues. The ends were cut back, 5 bases at V and 2 bases at J, with 9 bases in the middle. The CDR3 DNA sequence: TGTGCCAGCAGTCTCACAGGAAACACTGAAGCTTTCTTT. Its translation: CASSLTGNTEAFF.

The CDR3 loop is CASSIQEGQGEQYF. The CDR3 DNA follows: TGCGCCAGCAGCATCCAAGAGGGGCAGGGCGAGCAGTACTTC. The V gene is TRBV5-1, the J gene TRBJ2-7, with D perhaps TRBD1 or TRBD2 (5 bases each). The CDR3 spans 14 residues. Germline V gene sequence: CDR1 SGHRS, CDR2 YFSETQ. V was trimmed by 4 bases and J by 6 bases, leaving 17 bases between them.

This clone turned up a few times. The chain has TRBV6-6 and TRBJ1-4, with D uncertain. The CDR3 sequence is 12 residues long. Trimming shortened V by 5 bases and J by 11 bases, and 12 bases separated the two germline ends. The germline V gene has CDR1 MNHNY and CDR2 SVGAGI (reference sequence). The CDR3, as DNA: TGTGCCAGCAGTCCGAACATGGGGAAACTGTTTTTT. Protein sequence: CASSPNMGKLFF.

The table lists this clone with a few counts. V gene TRBV28 combines with J gene TRBJ2-1; D perhaps matches TRBD2 (6 bases). The germline V and J ends were trimmed by 6 bases and 7 bases, with 16 bases remaining between them. This CDR3 is 14 amino acids long. From germline, CDR1 is MDHEN and CDR2 SYDVKM. The CDR3 here is CASSPGGGRNEQFF. CDR3 DNA sequence: TGTGCCAGCAGCCCCGGTGGGGGGAGGAATGAGCAGTTCTTC.

As DNA, the CDR3 is TGTGCCAGCAGTGCGGAGACAGGGAACATTCAGTACTTC. Its protein is CASSAETGNIQYF. The chain uses TRBV2 and TRBJ2-4; 7 positions agree with TRBD1. The CDR3 is 13 residues long. V lost 4 bases and J lost 7; bases outside the gene matches: 4. CDR1 and CDR2 from the germline V gene are SNHLY and FYNNEI. Using reference TRBV2 and TRBJ2-4 for the parts outside the CDR3, the full variable domain is EPEVTQTPSHQVTQMGQEVILRCVPISNHLYFYWYRQILGQKVEFLVSFYNNEISEKSEIFDDQFSVERPDGSNFTLKIRSTKLEDSAMYFCASSAETGNIQYFGAGTRLSVL.

This clone was picked up one time. The chain recombines TRBV21-1 with TRBJ1-2; the table's D call, TRBD1, was not checked against the DNA. TRBV21-1 is a recognized pseudogene. The CDR3 runs 15 residues. CDR3 DNA: TGTGCCAGCAGCAAGTCTCCCGAGACAGGGAATGGCTACACCTTC. It yields the protein CASSKSPETGNGYTF.

A single count supports this clone. The chain joins TRBV14 to TRBJ1-1; D not certain. CDR1 is SGHDN and CDR2 is FVKESK in the germline V gene. The CDR3 has 16 amino acids. V lost 3 bases and J lost 5, with 19 bases in between. This CDR3 is CASSQKGLGRGTEAFF. CDR3 DNA: TGTGCCAGCAGCCAGAAAGGGCTTGGCCGAGGGACTGAAGCTTTCTTT.

This chain links TRBV5-4 with TRBJ2-5; no clear D gene. The length of the CDR3 is 12 residues. Germline V CDR1 and CDR2: SGHNT, YYREEE (reference sequence). V was cut by 0 bases and J by 3 bases, with 3 bases left in between. This chain's CDR3 is CASSLGEETQYF. The CDR3 DNA sequence: TGTGCCAGCAGCTTGGGAGAAGAGACCCAGTACTTC.

V is TRBV28 and J is TRBJ1-5; D not resolved. V dropped 7 bases and J dropped 5 bases, with 6 bases sitting between them. Germline loops: CDR1 MDHEN, CDR2 SYDVKM. The CDR3 extends over 11 amino acids. CDR3 loop: CASTSHQPQHF. CDR3 bases: TGTGCCAGCACCAGCCATCAGCCCCAGCATTTT.

V usage is TRBV24-1 and J usage is TRBJ1-3; D gene uncertain. Germline CDR1 is KGHDR and CDR2 is SFDVKD. The V end was cut by 1 base, the J end by 0 bases, with 9 bases between. This CDR3 contains 16 residues. The CDR3 sequence is CATSDFGRGSGNTIYF. CDR3 coding DNA: TGTGCCACCAGTGATTTTGGTCGGGGCTCTGGAAACACCATATATTTT.

The V call is TRBV5-1, the J call TRBJ2-7; 11 bases match TRBD1. There are 15 residues in the CDR3. The V gene's germline CDR1 is SGHRS and CDR2 YFSETQ. V lost 4 bases and J lost 7; bases outside the gene matches: 10. The CDR3 here is CASSPEGQGVREQYF. CDR3 in DNA: TGCGCCAGCAGCCCGGAGGGACAGGGGGTTCGGGAGCAGTACTTC.

The chain is built from TRBV7-3 and TRBJ2-7, with 12 bases that match TRBD2. The ends lost 5 bases at V and 4 bases at J; junction bases unmatched: 6. The germline gives CDR1 SGHTA, CDR2 FQGTGA. The CDR3 contains 15 residues. CDR3 amino acids: CASSPRLAGEYEQYF. As DNA, the CDR3 is TGTGCCAGCAGCCCACGACTAGCGGGAGAGTACGAGCAGTACTTC. The full variable domain, in which reference TRBV7-3 and TRBJ2-7 provide the parts outside the CDR3, is GAGVSQTPSNKVTEKGKYVELRCDPISGHTALYWYRQSLGQGPEFLIYFQGTGAADDSGLPNDRFFAVRPEGSVSTLKIQRTERGDSAVYLCASSPRLAGEYEQYFGPGTRLTVT.

The chain employs TRBV27 and TRBJ2-1; D may match TRBD1 or TRBD2 (5 bases each). The CDR3 runs 14 residues. Trimming took 2 bases from V and 5 from J, leaving 10 bases between them. Germline V gives CDR1 MNHEY, CDR2 SMNVEV (reference sequence). CDR3 in amino acids: CASSLMGPNNEQFF. CDR3 DNA: TGTGCCAGCAGTTTAATGGGACCGAACAATGAGCAGTTCTTC.

The chain uses TRBV6-5 and TRBJ2-1; TRBD2 matches 14 bases. CDR1 MNHEY and CDR2 SVGAGI come from the germline V gene. This CDR3 contains 15 residues. V lost 6 bases, J lost 10 bases, and 8 bases stayed unmatched. DNA of the CDR3: TGTGCCAGCAGCCAATTAGGACTAGCGGGAGGAGAGCAGTTCTTC. It is translated as CASSQLGLAGGEQFF.

This chain joins TRBV5-1 and TRBJ2-7, with D possibly TRBD1 on 6 matching bases. The CDR3 spans 14 residues. V lost 4 bases, J lost 2 bases, and 13 bases lay in between. Germline CDR1 SGHRS, CDR2 YFSETQ. As DNA, the CDR3 is TGCGCCAGCAGCGGGTTAGACAGGACCTACGAGCAGTACTTC. This sequence encodes CASSGLDRTYEQYF.

J is TRBJ2-7 and V is TRBV2, with 14 bases fitting TRBD2. This CDR3 has 20 residues. Germline V gene lookup returns CDR1 SNHLY and CDR2 FYNNEI. V shed 6 bases and J 5 bases; nucleotides not matched to a gene: 21. CDR3 sequence reads: CASRATSGTSGSRGVHEQYF. The DNA of the CDR3 is TGTGCCAGCAGGGCTACTTCCGGGACTAGCGGGAGTAGGGGAGTTCACGAGCAGTACTTC.

The chain couples TRBV6-5 to TRBJ2-3; 11 bases fit TRBD2. This CDR3 contains 15 residues. Per germline, CDR1 MNHEY and CDR2 SVGAGI. The junction had 6 bases not matched to a gene; V was cut back by 6 bases and J by 4 bases. The chain's CDR3 is CASSLAGGPADTQYF. The CDR3 nucleotides read TGTGCCAGCAGCTTAGCGGGAGGGCCGGCAGATACGCAGTATTTT.

The chain recombines TRBV28 with TRBJ1-1, with D unclear. The V gene lost 1 base and the J gene lost 8 bases, with 5 bases spanning the gap. There are 11 residues in the CDR3. Germline values: CDR1 MDHEN, CDR2 SYDVKM. This CDR3 reads CASSLYSEAFF. In DNA, the CDR3 is TGTGCCAGCAGTTTATATTCCGAAGCTTTCTTT.

The rearrangement joins TRBV6-1 to TRBJ1-2; no definite D call. This CDR3 has 13 amino acids. The V gene's germline CDR1 is MNHNS and CDR2 SASEGT. V lost 0 bases and J lost 7, with 9 bases in between. DNA of the CDR3: TGTGCCAGCAGTGAAGCTCGAGTCGCTGGCTACACCTTC. Its protein product is CASSEARVAGYTF.

The V call is TRBV2, the J call TRBJ1-5; 7 nucleotides match TRBD1. CDR1 is SNHLY, CDR2 FYNNEI, per germline. This CDR3 comprises 14 residues. The V and J ends lost 4 bases and 3 bases, in that order; junction bases with no gene match: 3. CDR3 sequence: CASSAGQLNQPQHF. In nucleotides, the CDR3 is TGTGCCAGCAGTGCGGGACAGCTCAATCAGCCCCAGCATTTT. Combining the CDR3 with reference TRBV2 and TRBJ1-5 gives the whole variable domain EPEVTQTPSHQVTQMGQEVILRCVPISNHLYFYWYRQILGQKVEFLVSFYNNEISEKSEIFDDQFSVERPDGSNFTLKIRSTKLEDSAMYFCASSAGQLNQPQHFGDGTRLSIL.

In this sample, this clone turned up a few times. The rearrangement links TRBV11-2 to TRBJ2-7; D possibly matches TRBD1 or TRBD2 (5 bases each). The germline CDR1 and CDR2 sequences are SGHAT and FQNNGV. V lost 5 bases, J lost 2 bases, and 13 bases lay in between. There are 14 residues in the CDR3. The CDR3 loop is CASSSEGLTYEQYF. As DNA, the CDR3 is TGTGCCAGCAGCAGCGAGGGGCTTACCTACGAGCAGTACTTC.

This chain connects TRBV30 to TRBJ2-7, with D possibly being TRBD2 (6 bases). The length of the CDR3 is 13 residues. With 4 bases removed from V and 3 bases from J, the gap between germline ends came to 13 bases. Germline V gene sequence: CDR1 GTSNPN, CDR2 SVGIG (reference sequence). The CDR3 nucleotides read TGTGCCTGGATAAGGCGGGGTTTCTACGAGCAGTACTTC. Residues: CAWIRRGFYEQYF. Drawing the rest from reference TRBV30 and TRBJ2-7, the complete variable domain is SQTIHQWPATLVQPVGSPLSLECTVEGTSNPNLYWYRQAAGRGLQLLFYSVGIGQISSEVPQNLSASRPQDRQFILSSKKLLLSDSGFYLCAWIRRGFYEQYFGPGTRLTVT.

V and J are TRBV9 and TRBJ2-3; 9 positions agree with TRBD2. CDR3 length equals 15 residues. Looked up from germline, CDR1 is SGDLS and CDR2 is YYNGEE. After removal of 0 bases from V and 5 bases from J, the junction contained 4 bases not matched to a gene. CDR3 sequence: CASSVVAGVGDTQYF. The CDR3 bases are TGTGCCAGCAGCGTAGTAGCGGGAGTCGGAGATACGCAGTATTTT.

This clone is medium-sized. The chain combines TRBV6-2 or TRBV6-3 with TRBJ1-5; maybe TRBD1 (5 bases). The CDR3 contains 15 residues. V gave up 2 bases and J gave up 0 bases, with 8 bases separating them. CDR1 and CDR2 from the germline V gene are MNHEY and SVGEGT. DNA of the CDR3: TGTGCCAGCAGTTACCAGGGATATAGCAATCAGCCCCAGCATTTT. Amino acid sequence: CASSYQGYSNQPQHF.